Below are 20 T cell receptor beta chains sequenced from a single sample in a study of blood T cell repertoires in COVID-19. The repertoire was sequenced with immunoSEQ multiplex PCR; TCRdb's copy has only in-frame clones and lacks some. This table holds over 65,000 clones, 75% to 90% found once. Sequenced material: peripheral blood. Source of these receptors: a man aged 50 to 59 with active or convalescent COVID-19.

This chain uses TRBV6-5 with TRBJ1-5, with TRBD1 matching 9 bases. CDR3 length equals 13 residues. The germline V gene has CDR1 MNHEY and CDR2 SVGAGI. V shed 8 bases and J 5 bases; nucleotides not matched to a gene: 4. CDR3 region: CASVRDRDQPQHF. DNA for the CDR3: TGTGCCAGCGTCAGGGACAGGGATCAGCCCCAGCATTTT.

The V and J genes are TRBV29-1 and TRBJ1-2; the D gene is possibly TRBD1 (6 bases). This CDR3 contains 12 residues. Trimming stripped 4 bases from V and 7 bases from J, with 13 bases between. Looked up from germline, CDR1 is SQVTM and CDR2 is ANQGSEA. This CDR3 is CSVVRQGGGYTF. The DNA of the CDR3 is TGCAGCGTTGTAAGACAAGGGGGTGGCTACACCTTC.

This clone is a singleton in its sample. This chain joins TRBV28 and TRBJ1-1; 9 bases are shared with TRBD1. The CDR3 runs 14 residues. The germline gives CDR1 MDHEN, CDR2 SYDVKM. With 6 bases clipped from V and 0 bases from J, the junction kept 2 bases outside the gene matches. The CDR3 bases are TGTGCCAGCAGGACAGGGGGGATGAACACTGAAGCTTTCTTT. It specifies CASRTGGMNTEAFF.

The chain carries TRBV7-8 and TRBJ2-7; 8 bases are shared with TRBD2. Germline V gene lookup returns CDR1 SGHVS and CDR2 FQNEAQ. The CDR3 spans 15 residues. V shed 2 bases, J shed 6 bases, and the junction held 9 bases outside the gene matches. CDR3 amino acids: CASSLILGGASEQYF. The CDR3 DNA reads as TGTGCCAGCAGCTTAATCCTCGGGGGGGCCAGCGAGCAGTACTTC.

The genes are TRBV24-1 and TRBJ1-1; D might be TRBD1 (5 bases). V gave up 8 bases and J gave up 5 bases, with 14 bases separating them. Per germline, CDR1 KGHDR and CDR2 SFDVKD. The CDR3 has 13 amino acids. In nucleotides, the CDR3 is TGTGCCACCAAAGACCCAGGGTCTACTGAAGCTTTCTTT. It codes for CATKDPGSTEAFF.

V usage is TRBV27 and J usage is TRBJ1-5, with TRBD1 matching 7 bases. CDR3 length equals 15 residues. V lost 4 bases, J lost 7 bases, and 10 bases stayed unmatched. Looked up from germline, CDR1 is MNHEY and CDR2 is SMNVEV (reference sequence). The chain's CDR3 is CASSSQQGFTQPQHF. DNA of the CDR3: TGTGCCAGCAGTTCTCAACAGGGGTTTACCCAGCCCCAGCATTTT.

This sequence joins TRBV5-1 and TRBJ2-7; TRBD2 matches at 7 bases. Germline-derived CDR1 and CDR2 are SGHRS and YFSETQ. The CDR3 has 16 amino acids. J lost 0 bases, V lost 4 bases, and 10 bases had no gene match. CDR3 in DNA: TGCGCCAGCAGCATAGGCGGGAGTCAGAGCTCCTACGAGCAGTACTTC. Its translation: CASSIGGSQSSYEQYF.

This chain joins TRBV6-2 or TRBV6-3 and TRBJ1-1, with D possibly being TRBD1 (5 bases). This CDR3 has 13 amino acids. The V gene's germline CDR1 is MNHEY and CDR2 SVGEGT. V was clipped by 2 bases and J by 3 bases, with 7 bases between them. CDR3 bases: TGTGCCAGCAGTTACGGCAGGGACACTGAAGCTTTCTTT. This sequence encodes CASSYGRDTEAFF.

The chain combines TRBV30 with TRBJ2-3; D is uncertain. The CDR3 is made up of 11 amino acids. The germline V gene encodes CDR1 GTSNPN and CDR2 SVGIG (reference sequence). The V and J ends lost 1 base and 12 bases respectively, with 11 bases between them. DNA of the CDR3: TGTGCCTGGAGTGCCCTATTAGAACAGTATTTT. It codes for CAWSALLEQYF.

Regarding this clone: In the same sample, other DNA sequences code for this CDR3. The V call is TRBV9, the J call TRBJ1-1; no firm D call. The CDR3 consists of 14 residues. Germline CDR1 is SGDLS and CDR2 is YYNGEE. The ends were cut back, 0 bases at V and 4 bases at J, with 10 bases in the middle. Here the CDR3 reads CASSVVRGGTEAFF. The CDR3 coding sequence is TGTGCCAGCAGCGTAGTCCGGGGTGGCACTGAAGCTTTCTTT.

The CDR3 DNA is TGCAGCGCTGGACAGGGGCCCTCGGGCACTGAAGCTTTCTTT. It codes for CSAGQGPSGTEAFF. The J gene is TRBJ1-1, the V gene TRBV29-1, with TRBD1 identical over 9 bases. Per germline, CDR1 SQVTM and CDR2 ANQGSEA. V trimming: 7 bases; J trimming: 4 bases; junction bases outside the gene matches: 10. The CDR3 runs 14 residues.

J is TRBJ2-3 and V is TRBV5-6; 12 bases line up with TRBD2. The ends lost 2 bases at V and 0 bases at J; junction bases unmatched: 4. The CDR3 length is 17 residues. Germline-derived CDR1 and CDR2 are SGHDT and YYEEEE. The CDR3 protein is CASSFLAGGPSTDTQYF. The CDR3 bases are TGTGCCAGCAGCTTCCTAGCGGGGGGGCCTAGCACAGATACGCAGTATTTT.

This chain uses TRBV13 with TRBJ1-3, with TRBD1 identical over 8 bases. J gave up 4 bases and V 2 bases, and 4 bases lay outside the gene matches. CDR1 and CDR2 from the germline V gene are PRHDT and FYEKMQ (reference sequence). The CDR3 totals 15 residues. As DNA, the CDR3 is TGTGCCAGCAGCTTACGGACAGGGTCGGGAAACACCATATATTTT. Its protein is CASSLRTGSGNTIYF.

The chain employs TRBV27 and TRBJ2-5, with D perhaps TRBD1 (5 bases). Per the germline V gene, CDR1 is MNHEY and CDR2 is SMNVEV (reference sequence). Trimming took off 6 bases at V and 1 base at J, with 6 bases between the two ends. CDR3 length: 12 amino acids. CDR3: CASRRGQETQYF. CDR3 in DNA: TGTGCCAGCAGAAGGGGCCAAGAGACCCAGTACTTC.

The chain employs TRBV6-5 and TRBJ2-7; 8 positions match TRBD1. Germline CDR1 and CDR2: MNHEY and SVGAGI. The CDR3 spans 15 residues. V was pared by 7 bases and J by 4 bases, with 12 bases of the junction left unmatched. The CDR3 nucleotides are TGTGCCAGCAATTTGGGTCAGGGGGCTTTTTACGAGCAGTACTTC. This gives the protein CASNLGQGAFYEQYF.

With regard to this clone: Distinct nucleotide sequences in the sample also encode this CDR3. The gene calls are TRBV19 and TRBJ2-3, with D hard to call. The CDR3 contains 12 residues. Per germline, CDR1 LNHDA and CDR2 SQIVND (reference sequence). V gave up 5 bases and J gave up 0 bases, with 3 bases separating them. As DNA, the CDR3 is TGTGCCAGTAGTCCTAGCACAGATACGCAGTATTTT. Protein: CASSPSTDTQYF.

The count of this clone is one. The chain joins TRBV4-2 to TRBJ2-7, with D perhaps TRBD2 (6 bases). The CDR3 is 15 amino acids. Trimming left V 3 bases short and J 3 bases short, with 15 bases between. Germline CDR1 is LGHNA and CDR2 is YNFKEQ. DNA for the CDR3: TGTGCCAGCAGCCAGGCTCTCGTGGAGGGCTACGAGCAGTACTTC. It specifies CASSQALVEGYEQYF.

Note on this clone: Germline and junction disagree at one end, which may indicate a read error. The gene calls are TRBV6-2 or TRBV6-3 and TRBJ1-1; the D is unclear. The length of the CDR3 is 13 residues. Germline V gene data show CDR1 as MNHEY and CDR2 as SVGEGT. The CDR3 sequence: CAISRSLDTEAFF. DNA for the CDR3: TGTGCCATCAGTAGGAGTCTGGACACTGAAGCTTTCTTT.

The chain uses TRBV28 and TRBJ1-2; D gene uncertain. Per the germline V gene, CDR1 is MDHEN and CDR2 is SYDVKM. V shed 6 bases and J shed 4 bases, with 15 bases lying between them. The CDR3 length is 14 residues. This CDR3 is CASSLGVTVYGYTF. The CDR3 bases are TGTGCCAGCAGCCTGGGAGTGACGGTCTATGGCTACACCTTC.

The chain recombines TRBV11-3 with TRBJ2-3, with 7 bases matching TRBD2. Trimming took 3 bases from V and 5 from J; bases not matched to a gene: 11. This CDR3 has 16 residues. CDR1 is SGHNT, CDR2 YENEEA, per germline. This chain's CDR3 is CASSFVPGGGVDTQYF. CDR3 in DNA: TGTGCCAGCAGCTTTGTTCCGGGGGGAGGGGTAGATACGCAGTATTTT.